One sample yielded the 28 T cell receptor beta chains listed below, sequenced in a study of T-cell memory formation after mild COVID-19. TCRdb reprocessed the 5' RACE reads via MiXCR and lists one record per CDR3 protein. The table includes about 210,000 distinct CDR3 sequences, around 30% detected once. The material sequenced was PBMCs or a T cell subset sorted from them (not recorded which). All receptors derive from an adult woman who had mild COVID-19 (a few samples of this study predate the infection). Cell type and time point are not known.

The gene calls are TRBV18 and TRBJ2-7; no reliable D call. The CDR3 covers 14 residues. Germline V gene data show CDR1 as KGHSH and CDR2 as LQKENI. V lost 3 bases to trimming and J lost 3 bases, with 12 bases between them. The DNA for the CDR3 is TGTGCCAGCTCACCCGGACCGGAGAGCTACGAGCAGTACTTC. It is translated as CASSPGPESYEQYF.

The chain has TRBV7-9 and TRBJ1-1; D not certain. This CDR3 contains 12 residues. Per the germline V gene, CDR1 is SEHNR and CDR2 is FQNEAQ (reference sequence). Trimming took 5 bases from V and 2 from J, leaving 6 bases between them. This CDR3 reads CASSTINTEAFF. The CDR3 DNA reads as TGTGCCAGCAGCACCATTAACACTGAAGCTTTCTTT.

The gene calls are TRBV20-1 and TRBJ1-2; the D is unclear. Germline CDR1 DFQATT, CDR2 SNEGSKA (reference sequence). The CDR3 totals 12 residues. Trimming removed 6 bases at V and 6 bases at J, with 14 bases between. The CDR3 region is CSAASDKDGYTF. The CDR3 DNA reads as TGCAGTGCAGCGAGTGATAAGGATGGCTACACCTTC.

The genes are TRBV29-1 and TRBJ2-7; possibly TRBD1 or TRBD2 for D (5 bases each). The CDR3 runs 11 residues. In germline, CDR1 is SQVTM, CDR2 ANQGSEA. Trimming shortened V by 4 bases and J by 10 bases, and 14 bases separated the two germline ends. Written as DNA, the CDR3 is TGCAGCGTTGGGGACGGGGCATCTCAGTACTTC. Amino acids: CSVGDGASQYF.

The chain combines TRBV9 with TRBJ2-3; 7 bases align to TRBD2. The CDR3 length is 16 residues. Germline CDR1 and CDR2: SGDLS and YYNGEE. With V trimmed by 1 base and J by 1 base, 6 bases remained unmatched. CDR3 amino acids: CASSVSGGGGTDTQYF. CDR3 nucleotide sequence: TGTGCCAGCAGCGTAAGTGGGGGAGGGGGCACAGATACGCAGTATTTT.

This chain links TRBV6-5 with TRBJ1-1, with unresolved D. The CDR3 covers 13 residues. V shed 6 bases and J shed 0 bases, with 8 bases lying between them. The germline V gene encodes CDR1 MNHEY and CDR2 SVGAGI. In DNA, the CDR3 is TGTGCCAGCAGCACGGATATGAACACTGAAGCTTTCTTT. Protein: CASSTDMNTEAFF.

The chain has TRBV6-1 and TRBJ2-7; tentative D call: TRBD1 (6 bases). V lost 6 bases to trimming and J lost 2 bases, with 17 bases between them. This CDR3 contains 15 residues. In germline, CDR1 is MNHNS, CDR2 SASEGT. The CDR3 sequence: CASREWTEYAYEQYF. The CDR3 coding sequence is TGTGCCAGCAGAGAATGGACAGAGTACGCCTACGAGCAGTACTTC.

The chain combines TRBV11-2 with TRBJ2-3; D is perhaps TRBD2 (7 bases). Germline CDR1 reads SGHAT; CDR2 reads FQNNGV. With 3 bases removed from V and 4 bases from J, the gap between germline ends came to 20 bases. There are 17 residues in the CDR3. As DNA, the CDR3 is TGTGCCAGCAGCTTGTCCAGTAGGGGGGGCCTCGCAGATACGCAGTATTTT. This encodes CASSLSSRGGLADTQYF.

This clonotype was detected a few times. The chain is built from TRBV12-5 and TRBJ2-1; D ambiguous. V lost 0 bases and J lost 7, with 19 bases in between. The V gene's germline CDR1 is LGHNT and CDR2 FRNRAP. The CDR3 has 17 amino acids. The CDR3 sequence: CASGLVSPDGRWNEQFF. CDR3 nucleotide sequence: TGTGCTAGTGGTTTGGTAAGTCCGGATGGCAGGTGGAATGAGCAGTTCTTC.

This clonotype has only a few counts. The rearrangement joins TRBV9 to TRBJ2-3, with D possibly matching TRBD2 (6 bases). V gave up 3 bases and J gave up 2 bases, with 16 bases separating them. The CDR3 length is 16 residues. Germline CDR1 SGDLS, CDR2 YYNGEE. CDR3 coding DNA: TGTGCCAGCAGCGCTGGGACTGCCGGACCCACAGATACGCAGTATTTT. As protein: CASSAGTAGPTDTQYF.

This clonotype has just a few counts. Here the CDR3 reads CASSISRGGSYEQYF. CDR3 DNA sequence: TGTGCCAGTAGTATTTCCAGGGGCGGCTCCTACGAGCAGTACTTC. The rearrangement uses TRBV19 and TRBJ2-7, with a weak D call TRBD1 (6 bases). V was shortened by 3 bases and J by 0 bases, with 12 bases between the two germline ends. In germline, CDR1 is LNHDA, CDR2 SQIVND (reference sequence). The CDR3 consists of 15 residues.

This clonotype was counted ten times or more. The CDR3 bases are TGTGCCAGCAGTTCTGGGACTGCTAGCACAGATACGCAGTATTTT. Its translation: CASSSGTASTDTQYF. The chain carries TRBV2 and TRBJ2-3; weak D call: TRBD2 (6 bases). The germline V gene has CDR1 SNHLY and CDR2 FYNNEI. There are 15 residues in the CDR3. Deletions cut 5 bases from V and 0 bases from J, with 12 bases between.

In this sample, this clonotype turned up a few times. The gene calls are TRBV4-2 and TRBJ1-1; D call uncertain. With 5 bases removed from V and 4 bases from J, the gap between germline ends came to 14 bases. The CDR3 loop spans 14 amino acids. Germline V gene lookup returns CDR1 LGHNA and CDR2 YNFKEQ. The CDR3 here is CASSNSLSRTEAFF. The CDR3 nucleotides read TGTGCCAGCAGCAACTCACTTAGCCGCACTGAAGCTTTCTTT.

The V call is TRBV30, the J call TRBJ2-2; D call uncertain. Trimming took off 2 bases at V and 2 bases at J, with 6 bases between the two ends. The CDR3 extends over 13 amino acids. Germline values: CDR1 GTSNPN, CDR2 SVGIG (reference sequence). In nucleotides, the CDR3 is TGTGCCTGGAGTCCACCAAACACCGGGGAGCTGTTTTTT. Amino acid sequence: CAWSPPNTGELFF.

This clonotype was counted a few times. The rearrangement uses TRBV28 and TRBJ2-7; 7 bases are a match to TRBD2. The CDR3 length is 12 residues. Trimming cost V 6 bases and J 9 bases; bases outside gene matches: 8. CDR1 and CDR2 from the germline V gene are MDHEN and SYDVKM. The CDR3 DNA follows: TGTGCCAGCAGCCCAACAGCGGGACGGCAGTACTTC. Amino acid sequence: CASSPTAGRQYF.

This clonotype came up a few times. This rearrangement joins TRBV4-2 to TRBJ2-1, with D hard to call. CDR1 and CDR2 from the germline V gene are LGHNA and YNFKEQ. V gave up 1 base and J gave up 0 bases, with 13 bases separating them. The CDR3 sequence is 17 residues long. Here the CDR3 reads CASSQVTGPSSYNEQFF. CDR3 sequence (DNA): TGTGCCAGCAGCCAAGTGACGGGCCCGAGCTCCTACAATGAGCAGTTCTTC.

The chain recombines TRBV7-9 with TRBJ1-2; D is unclear. This CDR3 has 13 residues. The V gene lost 5 bases and the J gene lost 4 bases, with 11 bases spanning the gap. The V gene's germline CDR1 is SEHNR and CDR2 FQNEAQ (reference sequence). CDR3 DNA sequence: TGTGCCAGCAGCCACCCGCGTCTCTATGGCTACACCTTC. Protein sequence: CASSHPRLYGYTF.

A few counts support this clonotype. This chain connects TRBV12-3 or TRBV12-4 to TRBJ2-1, with a possible D match to TRBD2 (6 bases). With 4 bases removed from V and 12 bases from J, the gap between germline ends came to 13 bases. The CDR3 is 12 residues long. In nucleotides, the CDR3 is TGTGCCAGCAGTTCGACTAGTTTAGGGCAGTTCTTC. Its protein is CASSSTSLGQFF.

This clonotype has more than one count but fewer than ten. The J gene is TRBJ2-1, the V gene TRBV9; no definite D call. Trimming pared 2 bases from V and 7 bases from J, leaving 10 bases between. The length of the CDR3 is 13 residues. Per the germline V gene, CDR1 is SGDLS and CDR2 is YYNGEE. DNA for the CDR3: TGTGCCAGCAGCGTCTTCTCAAAGAATGAGCAGTTCTTC. This translates into CASSVFSKNEQFF. Drawing the rest from reference TRBV9 and TRBJ2-1, the complete variable domain is DSGVTQTPKHLITATGQRVTLRCSPRSGDLSVYWYQQSLDQGLQFLIQYYNGEERAKGNILERFSAQQFPDLHSELNLSSLELGDSALYFCASSVFSKNEQFFGPGTRLTVL.

This sequence joins TRBV18 and TRBJ2-1; D unresolved. The CDR3 has 14 residues. V shed 0 bases and J shed 9 bases, with 12 bases lying between them. Germline lookup yields CDR1 KGHSH and CDR2 LQKENI. In DNA, the CDR3 is TGTGCCAGCTCACCACCGGAAGGGCACCTTGAGCAGTTCTTC. It yields the protein CASSPPEGHLEQFF.

The V gene is TRBV30, the J gene TRBJ2-3; D call uncertain. Deletions cut 2 bases from V and 3 bases from J, with 9 bases between. The CDR3 has 13 residues. Germline assignment: CDR1 GTSNPN and CDR2 SVGIG (reference sequence). The CDR3 is CAWSNLRTDTQYF. CDR3 sequence (DNA): TGTGCCTGGAGTAATTTGAGGACAGATACGCAGTATTTT.

This sequence joins TRBV7-6 and TRBJ1-3; no definite D call. CDR3 length: 14 amino acids. Trimming shortened V by 1 base and J by 1 base, and 5 bases separated the two germline ends. Germline V gives CDR1 SGHVS, CDR2 FNYEAQ. CDR3 amino acids: CASSLDRSGNTIYF. Here the CDR3 DNA reads TGTGCCAGCAGCTTAGATCGGTCTGGAAACACCATATATTTT.

The chain links TRBV7-2 to TRBJ2-5; tentatively, D is TRBD2 (6 bases). The CDR3 length is 14 residues. Per germline, CDR1 SGHTA and CDR2 FQGNSA. V lost 2 bases and J lost 5, with 12 bases in between. This chain's CDR3 is CASSLMSGRETQYF. The CDR3 coding sequence is TGTGCCAGCAGCTTAATGTCAGGGAGGGAGACCCAGTACTTC.

V usage is TRBV24-1 and J usage is TRBJ2-5; weak D call: TRBD2 (5 bases). V was trimmed by 9 bases and J by 0 bases, leaving 7 bases between them. The V gene's germline CDR1 is KGHDR and CDR2 SFDVKD. There are 12 residues in the CDR3. CDR3 sequence reads: CATSGYQETQYF. As DNA, the CDR3 is TGTGCCACCTCGGGGTACCAAGAGACCCAGTACTTC.

V usage is TRBV3-1 and J usage is TRBJ2-1; 11 nucleotides agree with TRBD2. This CDR3 is 17 amino acids long. The germline gives CDR1 LGHDT, CDR2 YNNKEL (reference sequence). V shed 1 base and J 4 bases; nucleotides not matched to a gene: 6. The CDR3 bases are TGTGCCAGCAGCCAAGTCCTAGCGGGAGGAAGGTACAATGAGCAGTTCTTC. Protein sequence: CASSQVLAGGRYNEQFF.

This clonotype appeared a few times. V gene TRBV6-2 or TRBV6-3 combines with J gene TRBJ2-7, with TRBD1 matching 10 bases. Germline CDR1 and CDR2: MNHEY and SVGEGT. CDR3 length equals 14 residues. Trimming at V came to 6 bases and at J to 5 bases, leaving 7 bases not matched to a gene. The CDR3 loop is CASRVDRGHDEQYF. The CDR3 coding sequence is TGTGCCAGCAGAGTCGACAGGGGGCACGACGAGCAGTACTTC.

This chain links TRBV12-3 or TRBV12-4 with TRBJ1-1; possible D gene TRBD1, 5 bases. The V end was cut by 5 bases, the J end by 6 bases, with 22 bases between. There are 16 residues in the CDR3. The CDR3 bases are TGTGCCAGCAGTCCCCCGCAGGGAAACCATCCCTCTGAAGCTTTCTTT. Residues: CASSPPQGNHPSEAFF.

The V call is TRBV6-5, the J call TRBJ1-6; the match to TRBD1 covers 7 bases. The junction had 6 bases not matched to a gene; V was cut back by 6 bases and J by 4 bases. There are 15 residues in the CDR3. Germline V CDR1 and CDR2: MNHEY, SVGAGI. The CDR3 region has the DNA TGTGCCAGCAGCCGTAAGACAGGGTATAATTCACCCCTCCACTTT. Protein product: CASSRKTGYNSPLHF.